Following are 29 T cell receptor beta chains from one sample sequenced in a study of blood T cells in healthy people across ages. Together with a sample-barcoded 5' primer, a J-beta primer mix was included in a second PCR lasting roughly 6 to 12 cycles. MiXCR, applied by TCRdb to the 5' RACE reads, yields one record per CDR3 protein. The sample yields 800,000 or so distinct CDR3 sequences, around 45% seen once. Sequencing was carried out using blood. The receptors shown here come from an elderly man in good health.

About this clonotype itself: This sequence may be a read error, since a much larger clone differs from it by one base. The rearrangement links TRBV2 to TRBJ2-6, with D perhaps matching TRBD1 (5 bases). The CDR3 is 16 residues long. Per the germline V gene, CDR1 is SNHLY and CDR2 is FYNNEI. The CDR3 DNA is TGTGCCAGCATTGAAGCGACAGCTTCTGGGGCCAACGTCCTGACTTTC. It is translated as CASIEATASGANVLTF.

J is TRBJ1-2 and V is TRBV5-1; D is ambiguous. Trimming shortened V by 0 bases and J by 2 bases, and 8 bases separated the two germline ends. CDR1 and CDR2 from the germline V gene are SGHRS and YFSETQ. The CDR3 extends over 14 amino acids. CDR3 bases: TGCGCCAGCAGCTTGGTTACCCCGAACTATGGCTACACCTTC. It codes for CASSLVTPNYGYTF.

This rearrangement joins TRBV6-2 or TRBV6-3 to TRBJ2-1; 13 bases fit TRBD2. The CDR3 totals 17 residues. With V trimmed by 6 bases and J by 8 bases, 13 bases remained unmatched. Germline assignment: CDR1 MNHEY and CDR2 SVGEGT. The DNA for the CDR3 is TGTGCCAGCAGCTACAGGACTAGCGGGAGTATTGGGGATGAGCAGTTCTTC. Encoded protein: CASSYRTSGSIGDEQFF.

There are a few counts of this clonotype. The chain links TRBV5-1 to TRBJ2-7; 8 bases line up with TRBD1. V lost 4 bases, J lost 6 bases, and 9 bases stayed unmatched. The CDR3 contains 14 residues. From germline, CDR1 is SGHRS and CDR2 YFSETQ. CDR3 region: CASSVTGGRGEQYF. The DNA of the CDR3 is TGCGCCAGCAGCGTTACAGGGGGACGAGGCGAGCAGTACTTC.

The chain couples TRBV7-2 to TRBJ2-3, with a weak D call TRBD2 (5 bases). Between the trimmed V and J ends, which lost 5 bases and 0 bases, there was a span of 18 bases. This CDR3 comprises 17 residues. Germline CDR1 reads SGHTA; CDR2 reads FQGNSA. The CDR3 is CASSPGLLRPSTDTQYF. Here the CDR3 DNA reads TGTGCCAGCAGCCCGGGGTTACTTAGACCTAGCACAGATACGCAGTATTTT.

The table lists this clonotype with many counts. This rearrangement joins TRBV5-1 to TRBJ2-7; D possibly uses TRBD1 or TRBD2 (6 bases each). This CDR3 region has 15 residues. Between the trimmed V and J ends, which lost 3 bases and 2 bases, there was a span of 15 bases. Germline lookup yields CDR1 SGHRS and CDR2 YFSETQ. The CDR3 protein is CASSSMEGVTYEQYF. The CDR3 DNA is TGCGCCAGCAGCTCGATGGAGGGGGTTACCTACGAGCAGTACTTC.

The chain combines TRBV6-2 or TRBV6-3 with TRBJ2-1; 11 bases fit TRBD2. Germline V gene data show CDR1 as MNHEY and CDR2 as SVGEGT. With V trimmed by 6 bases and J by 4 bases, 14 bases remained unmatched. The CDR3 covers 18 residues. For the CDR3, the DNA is TGTGCCAGCAGCTCTAAACCAGAACTAGCGGGGGTTTACAATGAGCAGTTCTTC. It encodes CASSSKPELAGVYNEQFF.

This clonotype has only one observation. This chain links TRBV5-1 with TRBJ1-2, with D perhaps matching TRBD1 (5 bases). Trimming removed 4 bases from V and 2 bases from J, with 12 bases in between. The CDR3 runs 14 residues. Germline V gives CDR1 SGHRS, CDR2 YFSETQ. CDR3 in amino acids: CASSEGTQNYGYTF. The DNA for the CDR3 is TGCGCCAGCAGCGAGGGGACGCAAAACTATGGCTACACCTTC.

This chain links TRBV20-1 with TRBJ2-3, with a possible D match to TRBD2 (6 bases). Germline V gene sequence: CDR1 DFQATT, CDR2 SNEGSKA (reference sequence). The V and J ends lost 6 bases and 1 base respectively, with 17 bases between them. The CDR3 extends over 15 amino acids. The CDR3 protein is CSAIPGLLRTDTQYF. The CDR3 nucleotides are TGCAGTGCCATCCCGGGACTCCTGCGCACAGATACGCAGTATTTT.

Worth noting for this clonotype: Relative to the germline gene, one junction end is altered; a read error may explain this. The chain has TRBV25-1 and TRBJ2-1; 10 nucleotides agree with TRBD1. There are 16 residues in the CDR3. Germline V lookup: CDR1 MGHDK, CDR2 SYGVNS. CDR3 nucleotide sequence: TGTGCCAGTATGACGGCCGGGACAGGGGTGTACAATGAGCGGTTCTTC. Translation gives CASMTAGTGVYNERFF. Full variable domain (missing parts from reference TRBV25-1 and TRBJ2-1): EADIYQTPRYLVIGTGKKITLECSQTMGHDKMYWYQQDPGMELHLIHYSYGVNSTEKGDLSSESTVSRIRTEHFPLTLESARPSHTSQYLCASMTAGTGVYNERFFGPGTRLTVL.

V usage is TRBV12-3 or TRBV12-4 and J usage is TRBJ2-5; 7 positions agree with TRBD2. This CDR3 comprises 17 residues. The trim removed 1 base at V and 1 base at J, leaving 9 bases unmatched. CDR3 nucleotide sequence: TGTGCCAGCAGTTTAGTTTTGGTAGCGGGTACCCAAGAGACCCAGTACTTC. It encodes CASSLVLVAGTQETQYF.

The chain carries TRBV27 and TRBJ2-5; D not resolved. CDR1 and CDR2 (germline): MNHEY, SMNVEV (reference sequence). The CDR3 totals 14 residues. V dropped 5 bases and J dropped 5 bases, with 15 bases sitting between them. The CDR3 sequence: CASSPRLRVETQYF. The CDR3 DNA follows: TGTGCCAGCAGTCCACGATTGCGTGTCGAGACCCAGTACTTC.

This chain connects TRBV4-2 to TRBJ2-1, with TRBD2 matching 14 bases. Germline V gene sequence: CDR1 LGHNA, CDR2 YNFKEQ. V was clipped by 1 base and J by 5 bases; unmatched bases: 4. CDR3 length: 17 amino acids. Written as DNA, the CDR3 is TGTGCCAGCAGCCAAGGGAGACTAGCGGGAGGGCACAATGAGCAGTTCTTC. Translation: CASSQGRLAGGHNEQFF.

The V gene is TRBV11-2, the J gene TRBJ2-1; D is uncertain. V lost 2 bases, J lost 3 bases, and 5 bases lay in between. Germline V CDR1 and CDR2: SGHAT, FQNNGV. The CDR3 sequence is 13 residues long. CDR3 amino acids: CASSLMRYNEQFF. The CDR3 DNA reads TGTGCCAGCAGCTTAATGCGCTACAATGAGCAGTTCTTC.

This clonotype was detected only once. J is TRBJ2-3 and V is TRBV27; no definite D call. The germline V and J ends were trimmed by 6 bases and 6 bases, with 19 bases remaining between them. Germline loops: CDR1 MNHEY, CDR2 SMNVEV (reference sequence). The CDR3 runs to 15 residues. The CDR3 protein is CASRPWGLSADTQYF. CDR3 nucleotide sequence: TGTGCCAGCAGGCCATGGGGTTTAAGTGCCGATACGCAGTATTTT.

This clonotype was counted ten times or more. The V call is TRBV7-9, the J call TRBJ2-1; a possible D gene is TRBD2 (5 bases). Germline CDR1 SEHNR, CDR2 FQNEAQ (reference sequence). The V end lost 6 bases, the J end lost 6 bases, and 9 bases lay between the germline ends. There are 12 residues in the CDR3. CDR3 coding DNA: TGTGCCAGCAGACGGGCGGGCAATGAGCAGTTCTTC. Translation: CASRRAGNEQFF.

The CDR3 loop reads CSARGAQPRGITEAFF. The CDR3 region has the DNA TGCAGTGCTAGGGGGGCCCAGCCCAGAGGGATAACTGAAGCTTTCTTT. V and J are TRBV20-1 and TRBJ1-1; possible D gene TRBD1, 6 bases. The length of the CDR3 is 16 residues. Germline CDR1 DFQATT, CDR2 SNEGSKA (reference sequence). Trimming left V 3 bases short and J 5 bases short, with 22 bases between.

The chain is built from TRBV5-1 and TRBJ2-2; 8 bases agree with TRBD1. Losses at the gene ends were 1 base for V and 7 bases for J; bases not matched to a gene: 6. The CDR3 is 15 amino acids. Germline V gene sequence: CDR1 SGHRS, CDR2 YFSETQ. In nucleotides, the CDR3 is TGCGCCAGCAGCTTGATGGCAGGGGGCAACGGGGAGCTGTTTTTT. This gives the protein CASSLMAGGNGELFF.

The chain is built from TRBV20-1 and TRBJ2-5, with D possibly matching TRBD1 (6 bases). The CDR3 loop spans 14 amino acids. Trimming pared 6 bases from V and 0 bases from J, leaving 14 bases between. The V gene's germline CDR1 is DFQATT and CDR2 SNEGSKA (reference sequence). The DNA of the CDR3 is TGCAGTGCGACCCCCGGGACACACCAAGAGACCCAGTACTTC. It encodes CSATPGTHQETQYF.

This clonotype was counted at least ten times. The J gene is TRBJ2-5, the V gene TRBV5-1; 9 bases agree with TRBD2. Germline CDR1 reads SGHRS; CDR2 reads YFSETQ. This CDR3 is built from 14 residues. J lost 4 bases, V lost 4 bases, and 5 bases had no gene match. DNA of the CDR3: TGCGCCAGCAGCCCGATTAGCGGGAGAGAGACCCAGTACTTC. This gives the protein CASSPISGRETQYF.

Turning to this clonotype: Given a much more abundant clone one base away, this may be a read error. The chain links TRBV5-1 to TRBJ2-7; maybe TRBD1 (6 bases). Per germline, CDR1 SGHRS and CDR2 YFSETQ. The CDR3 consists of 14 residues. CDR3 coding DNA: TGCGCCGGCAGCTTGAGTCAGGGGATCTACGAGCAGTACTTC. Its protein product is CAGSLSQGIYEQYF.

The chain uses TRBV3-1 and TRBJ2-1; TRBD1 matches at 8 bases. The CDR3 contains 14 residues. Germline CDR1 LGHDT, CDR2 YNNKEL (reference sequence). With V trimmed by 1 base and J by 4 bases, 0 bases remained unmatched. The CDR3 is CASSQGTGYNEQFF. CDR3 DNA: TGTGCCAGCAGCCAAGGGACAGGGTACAATGAGCAGTTCTTC.

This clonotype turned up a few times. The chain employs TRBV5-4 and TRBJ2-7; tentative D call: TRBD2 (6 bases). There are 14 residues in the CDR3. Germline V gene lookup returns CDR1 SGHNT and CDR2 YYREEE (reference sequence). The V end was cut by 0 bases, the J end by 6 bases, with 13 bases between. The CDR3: CASSLEGVGGEQYF. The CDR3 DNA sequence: TGTGCCAGCAGCTTGGAGGGCGTGGGGGGCGAGCAGTACTTC.

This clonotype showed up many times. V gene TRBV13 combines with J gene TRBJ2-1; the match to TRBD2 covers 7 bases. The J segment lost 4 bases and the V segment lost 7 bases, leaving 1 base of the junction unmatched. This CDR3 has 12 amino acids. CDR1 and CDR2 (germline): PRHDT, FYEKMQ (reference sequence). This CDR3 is CASTAGYNEQFF. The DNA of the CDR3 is TGTGCCAGCACAGCGGGGTACAATGAGCAGTTCTTC.

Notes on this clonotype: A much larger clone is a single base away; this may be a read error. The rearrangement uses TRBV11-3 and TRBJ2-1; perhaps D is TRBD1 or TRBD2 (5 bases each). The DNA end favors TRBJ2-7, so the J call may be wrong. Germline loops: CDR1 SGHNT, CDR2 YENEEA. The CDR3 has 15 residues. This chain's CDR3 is CASSDGTLSYNEQYF. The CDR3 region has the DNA TGTGCCAGCAGCGACGGGACGCTATCCTACAATGAGCAGTACTTC.

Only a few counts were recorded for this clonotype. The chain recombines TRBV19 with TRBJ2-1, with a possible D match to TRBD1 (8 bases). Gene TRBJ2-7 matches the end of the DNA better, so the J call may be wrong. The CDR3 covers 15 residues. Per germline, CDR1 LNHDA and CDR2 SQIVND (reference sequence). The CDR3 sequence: CASSSQGGSYNEQYF. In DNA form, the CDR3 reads TGTGCCAGTAGTTCACAGGGGGGGTCCTACAATGAGCAGTACTTC.

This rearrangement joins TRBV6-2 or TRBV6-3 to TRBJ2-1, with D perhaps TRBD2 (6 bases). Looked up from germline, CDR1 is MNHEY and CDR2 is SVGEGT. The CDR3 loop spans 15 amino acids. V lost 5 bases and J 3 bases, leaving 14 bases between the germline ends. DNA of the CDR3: TGTGCCAGCAGTATGGCGGGATTTCGCTACAATGAGCAGTTCTTC. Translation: CASSMAGFRYNEQFF.

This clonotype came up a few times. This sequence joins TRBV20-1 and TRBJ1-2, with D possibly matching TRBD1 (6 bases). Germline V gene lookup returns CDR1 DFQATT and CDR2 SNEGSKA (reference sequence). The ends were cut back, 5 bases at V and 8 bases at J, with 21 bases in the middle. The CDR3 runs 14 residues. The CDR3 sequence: CSAFRTEPLSGYTF. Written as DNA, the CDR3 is TGCAGTGCTTTCCGGACAGAGCCCCTATCCGGCTACACCTTC.

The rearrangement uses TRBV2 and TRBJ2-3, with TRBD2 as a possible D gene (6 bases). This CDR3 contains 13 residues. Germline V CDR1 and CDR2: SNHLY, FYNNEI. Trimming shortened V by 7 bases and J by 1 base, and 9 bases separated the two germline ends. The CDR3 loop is CASMRDGTDTQYF. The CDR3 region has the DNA TGTGCCAGCATGCGGGACGGCACAGATACGCAGTATTTT.